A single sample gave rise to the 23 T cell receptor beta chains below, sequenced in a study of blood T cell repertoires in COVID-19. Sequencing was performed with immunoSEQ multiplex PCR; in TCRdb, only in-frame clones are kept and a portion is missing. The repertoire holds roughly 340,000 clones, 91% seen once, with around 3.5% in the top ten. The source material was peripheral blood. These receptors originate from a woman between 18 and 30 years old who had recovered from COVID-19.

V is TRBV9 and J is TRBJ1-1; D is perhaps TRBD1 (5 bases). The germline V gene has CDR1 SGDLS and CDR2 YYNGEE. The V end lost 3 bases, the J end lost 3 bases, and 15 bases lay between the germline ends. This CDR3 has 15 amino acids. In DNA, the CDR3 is TGTGCCAGCAGCGGGGGGGACTACCGTTACACTGAAGCTTTCTTT. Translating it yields CASSGGDYRYTEAFF.

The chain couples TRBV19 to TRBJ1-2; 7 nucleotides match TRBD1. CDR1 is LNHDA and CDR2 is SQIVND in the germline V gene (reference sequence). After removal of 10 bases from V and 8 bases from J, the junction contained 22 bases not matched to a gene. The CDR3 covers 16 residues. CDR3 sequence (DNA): TGTGCCACCGCCAGAGGGTTGGGAGGACAGGCGGAAGGCTACACCTTC. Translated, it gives CATARGLGGQAEGYTF.

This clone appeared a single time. The CDR3 region is CASSLLNRGGAPAGELFF. CDR3 coding DNA: TGCGCCAGCAGCCTGCTCAACCGCGGGGGCGCCCCTGCCGGGGAGCTGTTTTTT. The chain recombines TRBV5-1 with TRBJ2-2; D is possibly TRBD2 (7 bases). Germline assignment: CDR1 SGHRS and CDR2 YFSETQ. The CDR3 consists of 18 residues. The V end lost 4 bases, the J end lost 6 bases, and 25 bases lay between the germline ends.

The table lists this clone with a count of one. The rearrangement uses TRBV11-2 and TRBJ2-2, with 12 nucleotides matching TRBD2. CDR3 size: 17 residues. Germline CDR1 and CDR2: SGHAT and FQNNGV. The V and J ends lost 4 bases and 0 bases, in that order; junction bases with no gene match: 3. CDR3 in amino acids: CASSSLAGGPNTGELFF. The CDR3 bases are TGTGCCAGCAGCTCTCTAGCGGGAGGGCCGAACACCGGGGAGCTGTTTTTT.

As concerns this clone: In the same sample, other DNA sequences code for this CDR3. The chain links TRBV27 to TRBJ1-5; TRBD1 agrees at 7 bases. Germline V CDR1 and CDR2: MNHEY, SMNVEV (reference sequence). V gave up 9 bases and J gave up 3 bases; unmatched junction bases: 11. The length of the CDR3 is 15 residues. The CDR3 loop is CASSTRDRLNQPQHF. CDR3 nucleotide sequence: TGTGCCAGTAGTACCCGGGACAGACTCAATCAGCCCCAGCATTTT.

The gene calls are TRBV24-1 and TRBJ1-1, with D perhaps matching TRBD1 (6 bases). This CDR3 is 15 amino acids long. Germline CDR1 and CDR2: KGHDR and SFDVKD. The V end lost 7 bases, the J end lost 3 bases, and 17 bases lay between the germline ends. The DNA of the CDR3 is TGTGCCACCAGCTCCACTGGCAGGGGATACACTGAAGCTTTCTTT. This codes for CATSSTGRGYTEAFF.

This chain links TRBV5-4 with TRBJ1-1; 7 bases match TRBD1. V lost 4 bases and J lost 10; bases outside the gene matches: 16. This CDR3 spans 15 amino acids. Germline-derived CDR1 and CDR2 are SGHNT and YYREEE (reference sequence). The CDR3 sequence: CASSHRTGVEGAAFF. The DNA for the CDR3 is TGTGCCAGCAGCCACAGAACAGGGGTTGAGGGTGCAGCTTTCTTT.

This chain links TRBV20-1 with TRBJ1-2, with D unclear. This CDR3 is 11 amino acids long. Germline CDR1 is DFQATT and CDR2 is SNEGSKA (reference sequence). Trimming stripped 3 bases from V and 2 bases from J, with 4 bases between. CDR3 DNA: TGCAGTGCTAGCCAGAACTATGGCTACACCTTC. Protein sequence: CSASQNYGYTF.

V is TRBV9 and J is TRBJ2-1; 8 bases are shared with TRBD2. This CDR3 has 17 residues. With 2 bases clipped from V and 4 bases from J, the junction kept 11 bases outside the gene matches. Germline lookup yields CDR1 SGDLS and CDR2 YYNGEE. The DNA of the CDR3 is TGTGCCAGCAGCGTTCGAGGACTAGCAGTAAGATACAATGAGCAGTTCTTC. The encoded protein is CASSVRGLAVRYNEQFF.

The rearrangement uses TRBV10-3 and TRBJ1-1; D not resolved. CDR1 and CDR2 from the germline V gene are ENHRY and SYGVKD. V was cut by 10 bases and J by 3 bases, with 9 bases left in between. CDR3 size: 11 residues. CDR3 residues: CATALDTEAFF. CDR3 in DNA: TGTGCCACCGCACTGGACACTGAAGCTTTCTTT.

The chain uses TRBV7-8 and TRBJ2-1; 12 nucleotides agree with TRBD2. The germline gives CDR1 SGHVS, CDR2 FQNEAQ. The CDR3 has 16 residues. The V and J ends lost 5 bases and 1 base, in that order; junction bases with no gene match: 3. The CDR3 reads CASSPGLAGSYNEQFF. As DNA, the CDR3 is TGTGCCAGCAGCCCAGGACTAGCGGGATCCTACAATGAGCAGTTCTTC.

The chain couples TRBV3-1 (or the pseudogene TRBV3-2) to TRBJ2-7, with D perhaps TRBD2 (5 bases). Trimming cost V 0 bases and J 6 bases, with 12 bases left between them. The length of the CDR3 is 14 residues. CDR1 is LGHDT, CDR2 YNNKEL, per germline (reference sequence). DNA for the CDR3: TGTGCCAGCAGCCAAGATCTTCGGGGATTCGAGCAGTACGTC. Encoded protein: CASSQDLRGFEQYV.

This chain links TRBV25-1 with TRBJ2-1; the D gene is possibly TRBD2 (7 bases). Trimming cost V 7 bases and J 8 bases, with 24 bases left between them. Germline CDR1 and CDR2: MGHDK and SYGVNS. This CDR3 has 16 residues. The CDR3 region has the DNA TGTGCCAGCAACCGTCGATTTGCGGGCGGGGGCGATGAGCAGTTCTTC. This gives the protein CASNRRFAGGGDEQFF.

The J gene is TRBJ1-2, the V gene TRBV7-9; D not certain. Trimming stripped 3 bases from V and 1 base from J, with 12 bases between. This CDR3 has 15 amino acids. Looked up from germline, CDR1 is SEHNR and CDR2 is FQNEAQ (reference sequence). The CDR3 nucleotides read TGTGCCAGCAGCTTCGGACGGGAAAGTAACTATGGCTACACCTTC. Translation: CASSFGRESNYGYTF.

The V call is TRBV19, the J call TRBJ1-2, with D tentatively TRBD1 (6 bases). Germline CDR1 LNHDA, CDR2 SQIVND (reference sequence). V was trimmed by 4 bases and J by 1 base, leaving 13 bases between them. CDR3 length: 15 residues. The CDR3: CASSKRTGINYGYTF. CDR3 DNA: TGTGCCAGTAGTAAAAGAACAGGGATTAACTATGGCTACACCTTC.

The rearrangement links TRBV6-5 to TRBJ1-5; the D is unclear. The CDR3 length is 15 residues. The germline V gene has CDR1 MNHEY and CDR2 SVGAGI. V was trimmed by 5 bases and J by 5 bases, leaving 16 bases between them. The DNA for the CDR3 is TGTGCCAGCAGTAACCGATCACCCGGGGATCAGCCCCAGCATTTT. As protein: CASSNRSPGDQPQHF.

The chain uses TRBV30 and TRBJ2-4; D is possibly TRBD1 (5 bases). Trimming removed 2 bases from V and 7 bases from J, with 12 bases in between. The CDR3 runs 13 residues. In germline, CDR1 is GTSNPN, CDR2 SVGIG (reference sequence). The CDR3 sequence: CAWSSTAPNIQYF. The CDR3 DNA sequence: TGTGCCTGGAGTTCGACAGCCCCGAACATTCAGTACTTC.

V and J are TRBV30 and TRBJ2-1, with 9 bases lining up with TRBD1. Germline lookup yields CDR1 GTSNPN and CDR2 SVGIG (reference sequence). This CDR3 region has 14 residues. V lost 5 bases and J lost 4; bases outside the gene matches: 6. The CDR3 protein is CAWQTGGGYNEQFF. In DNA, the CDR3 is TGTGCCTGGCAAACAGGGGGCGGTTACAATGAGCAGTTCTTC.

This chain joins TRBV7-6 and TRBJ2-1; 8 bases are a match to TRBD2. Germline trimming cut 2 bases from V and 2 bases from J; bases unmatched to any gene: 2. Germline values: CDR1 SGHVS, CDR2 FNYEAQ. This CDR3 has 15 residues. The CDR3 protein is CASSLSAGAYNEQFF. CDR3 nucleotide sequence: TGTGCCAGCAGCTTATCAGCGGGAGCCTACAATGAGCAGTTCTTC.

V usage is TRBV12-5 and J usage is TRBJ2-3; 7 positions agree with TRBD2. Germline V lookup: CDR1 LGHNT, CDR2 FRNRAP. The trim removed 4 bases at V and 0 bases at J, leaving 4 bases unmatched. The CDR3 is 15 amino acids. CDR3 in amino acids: CASGSSGESTDTQYF. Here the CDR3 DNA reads TGTGCTAGTGGTTCTAGCGGTGAAAGCACAGATACGCAGTATTTT.

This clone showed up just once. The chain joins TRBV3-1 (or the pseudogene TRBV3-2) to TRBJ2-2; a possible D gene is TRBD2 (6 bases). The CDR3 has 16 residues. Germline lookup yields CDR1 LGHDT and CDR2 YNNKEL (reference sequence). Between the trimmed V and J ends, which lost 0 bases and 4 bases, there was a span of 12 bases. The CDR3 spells CASSQDPDYITGELFF. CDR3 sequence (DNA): TGTGCCAGCAGCCAAGATCCGGACTACATCACCGGGGAGCTGTTTTTT.

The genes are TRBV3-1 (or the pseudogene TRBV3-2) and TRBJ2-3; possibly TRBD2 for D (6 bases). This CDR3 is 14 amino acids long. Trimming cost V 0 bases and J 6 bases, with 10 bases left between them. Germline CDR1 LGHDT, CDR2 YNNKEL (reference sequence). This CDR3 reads CASSQELASDTQYF. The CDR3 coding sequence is TGTGCCAGCAGCCAAGAACTAGCCAGTGATACGCAGTATTTT.

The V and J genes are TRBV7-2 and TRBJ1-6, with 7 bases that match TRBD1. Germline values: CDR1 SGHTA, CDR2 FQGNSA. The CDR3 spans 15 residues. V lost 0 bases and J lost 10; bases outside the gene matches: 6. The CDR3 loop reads CASSLAGGAESPLHF. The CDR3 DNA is TGTGCCAGCAGCTTAGCAGGGGGCGCAGAATCACCCCTCCACTTT. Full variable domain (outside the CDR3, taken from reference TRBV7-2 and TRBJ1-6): GAGVSQSPSNKVTEKGKDVELRCDPISGHTALYWYRQSLGQGLEFLIYFQGNSAPDKSGLPSDRFSAERTGGSVSTLTIQRTQQEDSAVYLCASSLAGGAESPLHFGNGTRLTVT.